This T cell receptor (beta chain) was obtained from a study of OX40 agonist ivuxolimab in advanced cancers. Turning to the overall study: Ivuxolimab was a fully human IgG2 agonistic monoclonal antibody targeting the costimulatory receptor OX40 (CD134). Intravenous ivuxolimab was administered to patients every 2 weeks at six dose levels: 0.01, 0.1, 0.3, 1.5, 3 and 10 mg/kg. Among the 52 dose-escalation patients, some 20 had hepatocellular carcinoma, about 15 melanoma, 9 renal cell carcinoma and 9 head and neck cancer. In the dose-escalation cohort, more than 75% of patients were male, and the mean age was approximately 60 years, with a range of about 20 to 79. Patients were allowed to have had prior anti-PD-1, anti-PD-L1 or anti-CTLA-4 therapy, and 40% of the dose-escalation patients had previously received checkpoint inhibitors. Three dose-escalation patients achieved partial responses, one with hepatocellular carcinoma and two with cutaneous melanoma. Peripheral TCRbeta sequencing aimed to test whether ivuxolimab altered TCR sequence diversity and caused clonal T-cell expansion. The monotherapy dose-escalation portion (N ≈ 50 patients) of the phase I ivuxolimab trial is reported in the paper.

From cysteine to phenylalanine, the CDR3 is 12 amino acids long. Just the 36-base CDR3 DNA is kept, in frame starting at base 1. V and J lose 5 bases and 4 bases, and a span of 8 bases separates them. The germline V gene specifies MNHEY as CDR1 and SVGAGI as CDR2. The trial excluded patients who had a history of autoimmune disease or who were on systemic immunosuppression. Peripheral blood for TCR sequencing was drawn from every dose cohort at baseline, at cycle 4 day 1 and at cycle 7 day 1. Samples came from an open-label, multicenter, first-in-human phase I dose-escalation trial of ivuxolimab. The trial enrolled adults with locally advanced or metastatic head and neck squamous cell, hepatocellular, melanoma or renal cell carcinoma. Before TCR sequencing, CD4+ T cells and CD8+ T cells from peripheral blood were sorted into separate populations. Findings and caveats that apply to the study as a whole: After ivuxolimab, CD8+ T cells had more expanded clones than CD4+ T cells on average. Low levels of normalized T-cell clonal expansion were also seen in some patients who did not respond. The antigen specificity of the peripheral T cells that underwent clonal expansion was not determined. In partial responders in the 0.1-3.0 mg/kg groups, normalized peripheral clonal expansion was found to be among the lowest, especially among CD8+ T cells. At doses of 0.1 to 3.0 mg/kg, clonal expansion of both CD4+ and CD8+ T cells in blood was seen between baseline and week 6.

Notes on this clone: Its antigen is still unknown. The input lacks base qualities; no much larger clone sits a single base away.

Genomic DNA was isolated from the sorted cells so that the TCRbeta CDR3 region could be sequenced. The immunoSEQ Assay was used for sequencing of TCRbeta CDR3 regions. TCRdb provides this immuneACCESS table in a form limited to in-frame rearrangements. Some clones are lacking; in checked studies, under half of them reflect an unresolved V gene, and why the rest are absent is not known. A total of over 50,000 clones appear in this sample, roughly 90% of them only once. Around 25% of the sample is held by the ten biggest clonotypes. Sequencing used CD4+ or CD8+ T cells sorted from blood, obtained in a trial of the OX40 agonist ivuxolimab. The TCR originated in an adult with an advanced solid tumor such as melanoma, head and neck, liver or kidney cancer. The sequence is built from TRBV6-5 and TRBJ2-5; TRBD1 is a weak D gene call, 5 bases matching. This receptor has the CDR3 CASSRQPETQYF. The bases are TGTGCCAGCAGTAGACAGCCAGAGACCCAGTACTTC.